A single T cell receptor beta chain is shown here with its context. Its target is not known. This specimen comes from a study of cytotoxic CD8 clonotypes in ibrutinib-treated CLL. Study-level background: Complete response was seen in 2 patients and partial in approximately 24; about twelve progressed and about 14 stayed remitted after a median around 6 years. Study outcomes and limitations: Baseline clonality, above age-matched healthy donor levels, tracked circulating CD8+ T-cell counts. Collection times varied between progressing and sustained-remission patients. There were few public clonotypes, and on treatment they contracted or stayed stable.

Repertoires were generated with immunoSEQ multiplex PCR, while TCRdb's copy carries only in-frame clones and drops some. The sample includes around 50,000 clones, over 55% of them seen just once. Germline-derived CDR1 and CDR2 are SNHLY and FYNNEI. The CDR3 totals 16 residues. The J segment lost 1 base and the V segment lost 5 bases, leaving 6 bases of the junction unmatched. The receptor was derived from a human donor with chronic lymphocytic leukemia. V usage is TRBV2 and J usage is TRBJ2-1; 9 bases match TRBD2. Sample: PBMCs, taken after 24 months of ibrutinib treatment. The CDR3, as DNA: TGTGCCAGCAGTCTACTTAGCGGGGGATCCTACAATGAGCAGTTCTTC. This sequence encodes CASSLLSGGSYNEQFF.